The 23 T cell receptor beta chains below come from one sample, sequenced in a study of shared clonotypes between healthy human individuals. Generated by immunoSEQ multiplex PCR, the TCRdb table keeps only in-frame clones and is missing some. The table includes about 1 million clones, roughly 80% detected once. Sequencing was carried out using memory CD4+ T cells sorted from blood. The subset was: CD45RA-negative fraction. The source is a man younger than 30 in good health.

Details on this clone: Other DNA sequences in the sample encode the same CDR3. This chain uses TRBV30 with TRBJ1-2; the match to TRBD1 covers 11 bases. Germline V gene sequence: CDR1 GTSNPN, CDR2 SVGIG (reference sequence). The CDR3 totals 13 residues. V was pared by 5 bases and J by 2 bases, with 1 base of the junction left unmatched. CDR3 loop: CAWRTGGNYGYTF. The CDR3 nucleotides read TGTGCCTGGCGGACAGGGGGCAACTATGGCTACACCTTC. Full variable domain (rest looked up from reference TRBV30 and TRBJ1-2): SQTIHQWPATLVQPVGSPLSLECTVEGTSNPNLYWYRQAAGRGLQLLFYSVGIGQISSEVPQNLSASRPQDRQFILSSKKLLLSDSGFYLCAWRTGGNYGYTFGSGTRLTVV.

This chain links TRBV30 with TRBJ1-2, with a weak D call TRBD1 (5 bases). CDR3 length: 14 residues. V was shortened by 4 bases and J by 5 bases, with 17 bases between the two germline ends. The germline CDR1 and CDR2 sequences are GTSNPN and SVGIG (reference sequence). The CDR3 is CAWTGLDSIYGYTF. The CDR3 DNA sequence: TGTGCCTGGACCGGGCTTGACAGTATTTATGGCTACACCTTC.

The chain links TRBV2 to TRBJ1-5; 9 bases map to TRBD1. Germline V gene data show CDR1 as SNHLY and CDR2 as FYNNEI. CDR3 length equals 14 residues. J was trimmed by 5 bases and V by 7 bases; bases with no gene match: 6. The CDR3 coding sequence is TGTGCCAGCAAGGGCGGGACAGGGCATCAGCCCCAGCATTTT. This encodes CASKGGTGHQPQHF.

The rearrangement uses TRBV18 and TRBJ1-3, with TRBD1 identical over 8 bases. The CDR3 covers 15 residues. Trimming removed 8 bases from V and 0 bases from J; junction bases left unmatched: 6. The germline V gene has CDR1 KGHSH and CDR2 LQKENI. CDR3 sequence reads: CASRTGGLSGNTIYF. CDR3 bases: TGTGCCAGCCGAACAGGGGGGCTCTCTGGAAACACCATATATTTT.

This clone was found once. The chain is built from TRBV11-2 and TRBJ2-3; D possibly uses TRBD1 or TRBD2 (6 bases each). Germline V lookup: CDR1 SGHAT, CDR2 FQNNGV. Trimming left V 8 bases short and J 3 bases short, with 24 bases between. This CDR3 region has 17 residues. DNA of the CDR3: TGTGCCAGCGTGGGGACACGTACCGCCCGGGGGACAGATACGCAGTATTTT. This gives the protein CASVGTRTARGTDTQYF.

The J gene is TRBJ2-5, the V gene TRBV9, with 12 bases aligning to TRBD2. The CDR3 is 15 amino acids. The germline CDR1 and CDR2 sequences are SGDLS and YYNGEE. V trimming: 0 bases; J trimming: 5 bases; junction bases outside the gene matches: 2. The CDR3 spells CASSVGLAGVETQYF. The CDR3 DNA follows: TGTGCCAGCAGCGTAGGACTAGCGGGGGTGGAGACCCAGTACTTC.

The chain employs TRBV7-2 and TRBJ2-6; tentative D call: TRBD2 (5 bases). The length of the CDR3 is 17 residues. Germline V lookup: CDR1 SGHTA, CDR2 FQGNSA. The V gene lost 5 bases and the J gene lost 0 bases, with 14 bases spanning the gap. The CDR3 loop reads CASSPPTGFSGANVLTF. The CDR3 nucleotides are TGTGCCAGCAGCCCACCCACGGGGTTCTCTGGGGCCAACGTCCTGACTTTC.

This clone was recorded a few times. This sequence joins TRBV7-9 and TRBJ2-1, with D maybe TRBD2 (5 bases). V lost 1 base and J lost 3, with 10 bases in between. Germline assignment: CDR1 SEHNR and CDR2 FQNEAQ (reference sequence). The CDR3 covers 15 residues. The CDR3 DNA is TGTGCCAGCAGCTTAGATACGAGCGGCTACAATGAGCAGTTCTTC. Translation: CASSLDTSGYNEQFF.

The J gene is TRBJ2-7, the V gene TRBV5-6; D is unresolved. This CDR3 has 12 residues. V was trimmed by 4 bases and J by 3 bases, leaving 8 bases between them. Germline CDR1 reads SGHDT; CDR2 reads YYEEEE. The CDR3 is CASSRNLYEQYF. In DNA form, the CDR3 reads TGTGCCAGCAGCCGTAACCTCTACGAGCAGTACTTC. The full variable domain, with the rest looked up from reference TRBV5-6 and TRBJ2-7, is DAGVTQSPTHLIKTRGQQVTLRCSPKSGHDTVSWYQQALGQGPQFIFQYYEEEERQRGNFPDRFSGHQFPNYSSELNVNALLLGDSALYLCASSRNLYEQYFGPGTRLTVT.

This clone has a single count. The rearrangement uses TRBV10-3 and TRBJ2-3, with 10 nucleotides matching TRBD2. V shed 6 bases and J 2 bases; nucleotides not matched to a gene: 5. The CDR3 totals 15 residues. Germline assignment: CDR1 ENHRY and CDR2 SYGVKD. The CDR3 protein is CAISLAGDNTDTQYF. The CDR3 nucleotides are TGTGCCATCAGCCTAGCGGGAGATAACACAGATACGCAGTATTTT.

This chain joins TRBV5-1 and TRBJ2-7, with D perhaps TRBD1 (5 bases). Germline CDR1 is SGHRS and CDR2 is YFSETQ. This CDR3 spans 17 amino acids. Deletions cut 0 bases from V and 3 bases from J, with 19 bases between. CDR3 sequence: CASSLARSGPGRYEQYF. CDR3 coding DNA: TGCGCCAGCAGCTTGGCGCGGTCCGGGCCAGGGCGCTACGAGCAGTACTTC.

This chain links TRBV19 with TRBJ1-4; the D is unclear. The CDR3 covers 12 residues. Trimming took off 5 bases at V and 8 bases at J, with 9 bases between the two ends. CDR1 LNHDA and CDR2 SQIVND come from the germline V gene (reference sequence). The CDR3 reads CASSSFGEKLFF. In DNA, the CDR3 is TGTGCCAGTAGTTCGTTCGGGGAAAAACTGTTTTTT.

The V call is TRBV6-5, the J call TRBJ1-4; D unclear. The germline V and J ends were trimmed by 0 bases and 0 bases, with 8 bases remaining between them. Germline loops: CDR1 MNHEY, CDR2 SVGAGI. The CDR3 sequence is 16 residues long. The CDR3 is CASSYSGGATNEKLFF. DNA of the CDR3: TGTGCCAGCAGTTACTCGGGCGGGGCAACTAATGAAAAACTGTTTTTT.

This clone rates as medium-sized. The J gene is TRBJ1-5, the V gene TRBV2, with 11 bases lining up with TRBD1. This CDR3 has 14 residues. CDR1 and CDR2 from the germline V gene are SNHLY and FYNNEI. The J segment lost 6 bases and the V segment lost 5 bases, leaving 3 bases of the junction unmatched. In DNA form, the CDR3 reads TGTGCCAGCAGTCGGACAGGGGGCGGTCAGCCCCAGCATTTT. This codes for CASSRTGGGQPQHF. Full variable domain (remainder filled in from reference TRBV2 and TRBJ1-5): EPEVTQTPSHQVTQMGQEVILRCVPISNHLYFYWYRQILGQKVEFLVSFYNNEISEKSEIFDDQFSVERPDGSNFTLKIRSTKLEDSAMYFCASSRTGGGQPQHFGDGTRLSIL.

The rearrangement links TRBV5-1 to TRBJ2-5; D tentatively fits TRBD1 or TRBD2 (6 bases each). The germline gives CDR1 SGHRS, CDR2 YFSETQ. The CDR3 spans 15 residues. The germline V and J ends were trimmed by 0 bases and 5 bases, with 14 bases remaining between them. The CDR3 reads CASSLVGGQGETQYF. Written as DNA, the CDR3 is TGCGCCAGCAGCTTGGTTGGAGGGCAGGGGGAGACCCAGTACTTC.

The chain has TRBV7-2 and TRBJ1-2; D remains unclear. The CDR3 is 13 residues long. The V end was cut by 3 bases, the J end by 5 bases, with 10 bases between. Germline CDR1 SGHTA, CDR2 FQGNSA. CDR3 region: CASSFPLSYGYTF. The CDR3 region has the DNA TGTGCCAGCAGCTTCCCCCTAAGTTATGGCTACACCTTC.

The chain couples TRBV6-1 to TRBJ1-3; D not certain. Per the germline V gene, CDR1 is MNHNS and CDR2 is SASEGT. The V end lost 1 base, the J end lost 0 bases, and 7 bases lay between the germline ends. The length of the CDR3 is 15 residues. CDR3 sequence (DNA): TGTGCCAGCAGTGAAGTAGGTTTCTCTGGAAACACCATATATTTT. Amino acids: CASSEVGFSGNTIYF.

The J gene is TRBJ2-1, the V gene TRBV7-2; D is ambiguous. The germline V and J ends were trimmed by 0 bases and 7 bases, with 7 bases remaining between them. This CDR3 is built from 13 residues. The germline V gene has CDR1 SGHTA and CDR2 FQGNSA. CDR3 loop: CASSLAIRNEQFF. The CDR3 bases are TGTGCCAGCAGCTTAGCTATACGTAATGAGCAGTTCTTC.

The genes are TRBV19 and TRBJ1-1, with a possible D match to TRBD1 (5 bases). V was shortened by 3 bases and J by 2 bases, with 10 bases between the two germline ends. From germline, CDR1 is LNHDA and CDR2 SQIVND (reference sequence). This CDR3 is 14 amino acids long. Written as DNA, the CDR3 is TGTGCCAGTAGTATTTTGGGGCCAAACACTGAAGCTTTCTTT. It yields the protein CASSILGPNTEAFF.

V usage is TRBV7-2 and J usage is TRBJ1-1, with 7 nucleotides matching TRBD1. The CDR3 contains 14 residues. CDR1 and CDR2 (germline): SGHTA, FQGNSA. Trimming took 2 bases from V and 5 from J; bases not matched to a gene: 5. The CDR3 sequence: CASSLSGGITEAFF. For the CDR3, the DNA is TGTGCCAGCAGCTTATCAGGGGGAATTACTGAAGCTTTCTTT.

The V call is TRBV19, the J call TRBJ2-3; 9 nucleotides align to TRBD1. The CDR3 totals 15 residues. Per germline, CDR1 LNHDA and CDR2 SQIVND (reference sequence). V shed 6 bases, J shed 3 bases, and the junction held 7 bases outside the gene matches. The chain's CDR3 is CASSAQGAPTDTQYF. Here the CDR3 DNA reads TGTGCCAGTAGCGCACAGGGGGCGCCGACAGATACGCAGTATTTT.

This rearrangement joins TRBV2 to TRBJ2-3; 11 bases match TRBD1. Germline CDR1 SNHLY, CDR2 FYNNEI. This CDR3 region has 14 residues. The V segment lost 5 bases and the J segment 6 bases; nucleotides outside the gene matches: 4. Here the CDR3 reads CASSKGQGVDTQYF. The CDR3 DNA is TGTGCCAGCAGTAAGGGACAGGGGGTTGATACGCAGTATTTT.

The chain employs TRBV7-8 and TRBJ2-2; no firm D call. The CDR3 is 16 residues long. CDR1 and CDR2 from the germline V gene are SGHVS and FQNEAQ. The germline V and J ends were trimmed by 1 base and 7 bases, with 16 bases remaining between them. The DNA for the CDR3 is TGTGCCAGCAGCTTAGAGGAAGGATTAAAGATCGGGGAGCTGTTTTTT. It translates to CASSLEEGLKIGELFF.